This T cell receptor beta chain was observed in a study of T cell responses to AZD1222 COVID-19 vaccine. Notes on the study in general: The reported proportion of spike-specific TCRs targeting unmutated variant regions was nearly half. Spike-wide coverage was observed for vaccine-associated CD4 TCRs, with dominant responses at 160-218 and 743-854. Possibly, clonal diversity was underestimated; donors were largely white British and included more females.

Second-dose timings of about 4 or about 12 weeks were pooled. About this clone itself: The antigen remains undetermined.

Generated by immunoSEQ multiplex PCR, the TCRdb table keeps only in-frame clones and is missing some. The sample holds some 83,000 clones, 89% seen once. The CDR3 consists of 19 residues. The V end lost 1 base, the J end lost 0 bases, and 16 bases lay between the germline ends. Germline V gene data show CDR1 as SEHNR and CDR2 as FQNEAQ (reference sequence). The TCR originated in an adult who received the AZD1222 COVID-19 vaccine. The chain employs TRBV7-9 and TRBJ2-6; D remains unclear. The specimen was peripheral blood, collected 28 days after the second AZD1222 dose. The CDR3 coding sequence is TGTGCCAGCAGCTTAGTTCCGTCCGGGTTGGACTCTGGGGCCAACGTCCTGACTTTC. It yields the protein CASSLVPSGLDSGANVLTF.